This TCR beta chain is from a study of T-cell memory formation after mild COVID-19. Whole-study context: Most TCR clusters belonged to a single donor.

The table lists this clonotype with many counts. Its target is unknown. Researchers used 5'RACE with constant-segment primers to make TCR alpha and TCR beta cDNA libraries that carry sample barcodes and UMIs. TCRdb ran MiXCR on the 5' RACE reads and lists one entry per CDR3 protein. This table holds roughly 250,000 distinct CDR3 sequences, over 15% found once. Study-wide results and limits: Shrinking CD4+ clones resided mostly in CM and EM, and CD8+ ones in EMRA. Prior to infection, memory already included some responding clones, suggesting cross-reactive memory joined.

The V end was cut by 4 bases, the J end by 1 base, with 14 bases between. The V gene's germline CDR1 is SGHTA and CDR2 FQGNSA. This CDR3 contains 16 residues. This TCR derives from a man between 18 and 35 years old who had mild COVID-19 (a few samples of this study predate the infection). Cell type and time point are not known. The chain uses TRBV7-2 and TRBJ2-1; a possible D gene is TRBD2 (5 bases). What was sequenced was PBMCs or a T cell subset sorted from them (not recorded which). CDR3 nucleotides: TGTGCCAGCAGCTCACGTTTTTCGGGATCCTACAATGAGCAGTTCTTC. Its translation is CASSSRFSGSYNEQFF.